This TCR beta chain was recovered during a study of blood T cell repertoires in COVID-19. Across the whole study: PBMCs, B-cell-depleted T cells, or T cells were the source of the cDNA or gDNA that made up the material.

Only in-frame clones appear in the TCRdb table, and some are missing; sequencing was by immunoSEQ multiplex PCR. The sample includes 250,000 or so clones, about 90% seen only once; the top ten take over 1.3%. The CDR3 extends over 16 amino acids. From germline, CDR1 is KGHSH and CDR2 LQKENI. V lost 0 bases, J lost 5 bases, and 13 bases lay in between. This TCR derives from a man older than 75 with acute or convalescent COVID-19. Sequenced sample: peripheral blood. The rearrangement uses TRBV18 and TRBJ2-2; weak D call: TRBD1 (6 bases). This chain's CDR3 is CASSPPQGPRTGELFF. The CDR3 bases are TGTGCCAGCTCACCACCGCAGGGGCCAAGAACCGGGGAGCTGTTTTTT.